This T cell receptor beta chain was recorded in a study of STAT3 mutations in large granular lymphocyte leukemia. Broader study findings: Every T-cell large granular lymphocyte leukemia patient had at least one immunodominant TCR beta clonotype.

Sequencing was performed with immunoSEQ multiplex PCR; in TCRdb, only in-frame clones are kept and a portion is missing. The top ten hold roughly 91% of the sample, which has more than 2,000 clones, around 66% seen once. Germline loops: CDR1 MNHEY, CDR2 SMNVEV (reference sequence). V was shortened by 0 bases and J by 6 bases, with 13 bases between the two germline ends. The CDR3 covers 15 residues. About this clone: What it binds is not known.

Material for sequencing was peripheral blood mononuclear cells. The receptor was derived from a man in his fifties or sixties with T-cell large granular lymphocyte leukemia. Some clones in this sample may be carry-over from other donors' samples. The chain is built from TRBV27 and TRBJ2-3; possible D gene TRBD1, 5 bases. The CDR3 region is CASSLSNRRTDTQYF. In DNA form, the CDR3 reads TGTGCCAGCAGTTTATCGAACAGGCGAACGGATACGCAGTATTTT.